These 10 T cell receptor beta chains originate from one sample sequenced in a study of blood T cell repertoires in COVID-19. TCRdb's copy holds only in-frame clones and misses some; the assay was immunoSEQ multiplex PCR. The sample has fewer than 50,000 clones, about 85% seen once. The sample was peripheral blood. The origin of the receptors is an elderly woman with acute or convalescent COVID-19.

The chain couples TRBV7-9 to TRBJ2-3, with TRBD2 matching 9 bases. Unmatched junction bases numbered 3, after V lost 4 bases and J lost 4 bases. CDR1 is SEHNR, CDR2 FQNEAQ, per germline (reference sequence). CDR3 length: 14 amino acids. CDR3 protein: CASSSVAGADTQYF. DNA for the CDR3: TGTGCCAGCAGCTCAGTAGCGGGAGCAGATACGCAGTATTTT.

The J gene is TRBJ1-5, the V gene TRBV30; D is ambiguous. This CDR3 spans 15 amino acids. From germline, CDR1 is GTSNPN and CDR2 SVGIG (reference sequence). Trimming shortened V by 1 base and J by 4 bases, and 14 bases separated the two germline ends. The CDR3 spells CAWSARAAENQPQHF. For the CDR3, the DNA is TGTGCCTGGAGTGCAAGGGCAGCGGAAAATCAGCCCCAGCATTTT.

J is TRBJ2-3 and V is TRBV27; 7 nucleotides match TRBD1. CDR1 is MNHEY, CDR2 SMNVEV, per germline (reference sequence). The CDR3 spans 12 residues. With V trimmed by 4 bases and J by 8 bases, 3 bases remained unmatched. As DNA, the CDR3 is TGTGCCAGCAGTTCCCAGGGGGTTACGCAGTATTTT. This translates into CASSSQGVTQYF.

The CDR3 is CASKRNPQETQYF. The CDR3, as DNA: TGCGCCAGCAAGCGAAATCCCCAAGAGACCCAGTACTTC. The J gene is TRBJ2-5, the V gene TRBV5-1; D is uncertain. The V end lost 6 bases, the J end lost 1 base, and 10 bases lay between the germline ends. This CDR3 region has 13 residues. The germline V gene has CDR1 SGHRS and CDR2 YFSETQ.

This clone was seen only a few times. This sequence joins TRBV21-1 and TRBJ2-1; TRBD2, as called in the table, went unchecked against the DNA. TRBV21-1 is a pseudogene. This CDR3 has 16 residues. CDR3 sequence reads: CASSKLKREYHNEQFF. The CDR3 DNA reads TGTGCCAGCAGCAAATTGAAGCGGGAGTACCACAATGAGCAGTTCTTC.

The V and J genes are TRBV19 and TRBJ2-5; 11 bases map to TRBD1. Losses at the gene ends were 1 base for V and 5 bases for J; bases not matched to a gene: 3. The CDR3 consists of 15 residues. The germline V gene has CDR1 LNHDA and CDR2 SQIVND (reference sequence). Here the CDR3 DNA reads TGTGCCAGTAGTATAGGGACAGGGGGCAGCGAGACCCAGTACTTC. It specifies CASSIGTGGSETQYF.

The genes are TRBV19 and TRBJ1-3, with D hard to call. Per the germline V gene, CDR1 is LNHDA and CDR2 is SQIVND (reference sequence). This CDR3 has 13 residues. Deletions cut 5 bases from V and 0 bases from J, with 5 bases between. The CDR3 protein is CASSESSGNTIYF. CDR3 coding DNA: TGTGCCAGTAGTGAGTCCTCTGGAAACACCATATATTTT.

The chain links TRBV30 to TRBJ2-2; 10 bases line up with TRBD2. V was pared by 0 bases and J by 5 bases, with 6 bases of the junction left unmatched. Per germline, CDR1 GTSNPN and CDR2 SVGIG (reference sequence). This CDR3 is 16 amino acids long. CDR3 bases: TGTGCCTGGAGTGTCGGCCTAGCGGGAGTTACCGGGGAGCTGTTTTTT. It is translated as CAWSVGLAGVTGELFF.

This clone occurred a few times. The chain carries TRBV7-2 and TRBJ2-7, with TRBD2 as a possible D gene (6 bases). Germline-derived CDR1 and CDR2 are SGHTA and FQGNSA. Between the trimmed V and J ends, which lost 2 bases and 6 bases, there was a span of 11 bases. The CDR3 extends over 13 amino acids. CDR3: CASSLIGSGEQYF. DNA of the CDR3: TGTGCCAGCAGCTTAATAGGTAGCGGCGAGCAGTACTTC.

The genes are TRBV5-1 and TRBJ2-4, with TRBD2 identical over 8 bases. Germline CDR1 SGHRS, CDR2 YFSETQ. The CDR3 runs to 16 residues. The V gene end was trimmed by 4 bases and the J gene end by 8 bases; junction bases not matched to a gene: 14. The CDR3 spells CASSPLASGSTYIQYF. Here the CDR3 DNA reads TGCGCCAGCAGCCCGTTGGCCAGCGGGAGTACTTACATTCAGTACTTC.